This paragraph reports one TCR beta chain. The data are from a study of blood T cell repertoires in COVID-19. CDR3 length: 17 residues. V shed 4 bases, J shed 0 bases, and the junction held 8 bases outside the gene matches. Germline V CDR1 and CDR2: MGHRA, YSYEKL. Some clones are missing from TCRdb's copy, which holds only in-frame ones; the method was immunoSEQ multiplex PCR. The table has 200,000 to 300,000 clones, around 90% seen once. The chain uses TRBV4-1 and TRBJ1-1; 10 bases agree with TRBD1. Material: peripheral blood. This TCR came from a woman aged 40 to 50 with acute or convalescent COVID-19. DNA of the CDR3: TGCGCCAGCAGCCCGCTGACAGGGGGCTACATGAACACTGAAGCTTTCTTT. Amino acids: CASSPLTGGYMNTEAFF.